This TCR beta chain was observed in a study of blood T cell repertoires in COVID-19. Background on the study: PBMCs, B-cell-depleted T cells, or T cells were the source of the cDNA or gDNA that made up the material.

The CDR3 has 15 amino acids. CDR1 SGHTA and CDR2 FQGNSA come from the germline V gene. V lost 6 bases and J lost 4; bases outside the gene matches: 10. Authors' analysis steps: Cell counts per sample came from amplifying reference gene primers. The table came from immunoSEQ multiplex PCR; TCRdb's copy has only in-frame clones and leaves some out. V and J calls and clone size follow that table, whereas D and trimming were derived from the DNA. The table shows 110,000 to 150,000 clones, with 84% occurring only once. Researchers sorted participants into cohorts using their self-reported clinical history.

The sequence derives from a man aged 40-49 years with acute COVID-19. This rearrangement joins TRBV7-2 to TRBJ1-2; TRBD1 agrees at 8 bases. Sequenced input: PBMCs or T cells enriched from blood (not recorded which). In DNA form, the CDR3 reads TGTGCCAGCAGTTCCCCGGACAGGGCGGCCTATGGCTACACCTTC. Amino acid sequence: CASSSPDRAAYGYTF.